Sequencing of this T cell receptor (beta chain) was carried out in a study of T cell repertoires in cytomegalovirus infection. This CDR3 is 13 amino acids long. Germline V gives CDR1 SGDLS, CDR2 YYNGEE. Trimming left V 5 bases short and J 1 base short, with 9 bases between. TCRdb called the reads again in MiXCR, with one record for every CDR3 protein. The sample shows around 300,000 distinct CDR3 sequences, 9.5% of them seen only once. This sequence joins TRBV9 and TRBJ1-1; a possible D gene is TRBD1 (6 bases). The TCR originated in a human donor in good health (CMV status not recorded). Some clones in this sample may be carry-over from other donors' samples. Sequencing input: PBMCs. The CDR3 DNA follows: TGTGCCAGCAGAGGGACATCGAACACTGAAGCTTTCTTT. Translating gives CASRGTSNTEAFF.